The T cell receptor beta chain described here comes from a study of STAT3 mutations in large granular lymphocyte leukemia. TCRdb's copy holds only in-frame clones and misses some; the assay was immunoSEQ multiplex PCR. The table records several thousand clones, roughly nine tenths of them present only once. V lost 10 bases and J lost 5; bases outside the gene matches: 10. This CDR3 spans 13 amino acids. CDR1 is SGHTA and CDR2 is FQGTGA in the germline V gene. About this clone itself: Its specificity is not known.

The study, taken as a whole, reports: At least one immunodominant TCR beta clonotype appeared in every T-cell large granular lymphocyte leukemia patient.

The origin of this receptor is a man aged 55-75 years with T-cell large granular lymphocyte leukemia. Some clones in this sample may be carry-over from other donors' samples. The J gene is TRBJ2-5, the V gene TRBV7-3; TRBD2 matches at 7 bases. The sequencing input was peripheral blood mononuclear cells. In DNA form, the CDR3 reads TGTGCCACCTCACGGGAGGAAGAGGAGACCCAGTACTTC. It translates to CATSREEEETQYF.